This T cell receptor beta chain was identified in a study of T cells in Graves' hyperthyroidism and ophthalmopathy. Study-wide context: Peripheral blood samples were taken at initial diagnosis, prior to any treatment. Study conclusions and caveats: Stable hyperthyroidism was separated from ophthalmopathy by a model based on 13 V-J features. Blood held most thyroid clonotypes expanded above 0.001 frequency.

The V gene's germline CDR1 is SGHTA and CDR2 FQGNSA. This CDR3 comprises 18 residues. V lost 2 bases to trimming and J lost 0 bases, with 17 bases between them. There were TCR beta CDR3 regions amplified from RNA transcripts. Using the HTBI primer set, a first-round RT-PCR was run on the TCR CDR3. From the multiplex PCR reads, TCRdb called clonotypes with MiXCR, one entry per CDR3 protein. The table includes fewer than 900,000 distinct CDR3 sequences, approximately 16% detected once. The study excluded patients with uncontrolled infection, other autoimmune disease, pregnancy or lactation. Regarding this clonotype: Its specificity is unknown.

Sequenced material: blood. The chain couples TRBV7-2 to TRBJ2-4; TRBD2 is a possible D gene (6 bases). The TCR was taken from a man in his late teens or twenties with Graves' hyperthyroidism. For the CDR3, the DNA is TGTGCCAGCAGCTTAATGGCGGACTACAAACTAGCCAAAAACATTCAGTACTTC. Translation: CASSLMADYKLAKNIQYF. The full variable domain, in which reference TRBV7-2 and TRBJ2-4 provide the parts outside the CDR3, is GAGVSQSPSNKVTEKGKDVELRCDPISGHTALYWYRQSLGQGLEFLIYFQGNSAPDKSGLPSDRFSAERTGGSVSTLTIQRTQQEDSAVYLCASSLMADYKLAKNIQYFGAGTRLSVL.